This note documents a single TCR beta chain sequence. Its antigen is still unknown. Donors were systemically healthy Caucasian individuals from Russia aged 6 to 90 years. This CDR3 spans 15 amino acids. V lost 0 bases and J lost 7, with 15 bases in between. The data were obtained in a study of blood T cells in healthy people across ages. Study observations and caveats: It was not known whether donors were CMV positive (a possible confounder of expanded clonotype changes).

A sample-barcoded 5' primer and a J-beta primer mix were used in a second PCR of roughly 6 to 12 cycles. TCRdb passed the 5' RACE reads through MiXCR, listing each CDR3 protein once. In the table there are more than 600,000 distinct CDR3 sequences, 20% to 30% of which are singletons. These records were also assigned to another study, of T cells of mothers and their children. Per that study: The donor cohort consisted of three healthy Caucasian mothers and their six children.

Sample: blood. The origin of this receptor is a boy younger than 18 in good health. The V and J genes are TRBV12-3 or TRBV12-4 and TRBJ2-5; no reliable D call. CDR3 DNA: TGTGCCAGCAGTTTAGCCCCGTGGCTAGAAGGGACCCAGTACTTC. Its protein is CASSLAPWLEGTQYF.